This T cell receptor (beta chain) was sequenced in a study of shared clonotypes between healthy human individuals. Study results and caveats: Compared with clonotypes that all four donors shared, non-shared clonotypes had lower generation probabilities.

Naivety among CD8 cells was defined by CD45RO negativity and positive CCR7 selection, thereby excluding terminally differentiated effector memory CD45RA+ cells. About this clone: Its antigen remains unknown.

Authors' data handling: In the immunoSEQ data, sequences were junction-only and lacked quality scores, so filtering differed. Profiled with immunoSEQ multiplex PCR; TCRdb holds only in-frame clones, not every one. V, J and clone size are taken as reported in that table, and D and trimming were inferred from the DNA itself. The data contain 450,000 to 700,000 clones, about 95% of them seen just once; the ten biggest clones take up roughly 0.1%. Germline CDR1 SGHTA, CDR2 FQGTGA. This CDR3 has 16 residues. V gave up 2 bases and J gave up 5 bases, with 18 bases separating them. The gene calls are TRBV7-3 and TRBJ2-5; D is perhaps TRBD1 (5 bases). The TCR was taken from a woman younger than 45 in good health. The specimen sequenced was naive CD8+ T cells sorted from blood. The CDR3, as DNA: TGTGCCAGCAGCTTACAGGGCTTTGGAGTCGGCGAGACCCAGTACTTC. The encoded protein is CASSLQGFGVGETQYF.